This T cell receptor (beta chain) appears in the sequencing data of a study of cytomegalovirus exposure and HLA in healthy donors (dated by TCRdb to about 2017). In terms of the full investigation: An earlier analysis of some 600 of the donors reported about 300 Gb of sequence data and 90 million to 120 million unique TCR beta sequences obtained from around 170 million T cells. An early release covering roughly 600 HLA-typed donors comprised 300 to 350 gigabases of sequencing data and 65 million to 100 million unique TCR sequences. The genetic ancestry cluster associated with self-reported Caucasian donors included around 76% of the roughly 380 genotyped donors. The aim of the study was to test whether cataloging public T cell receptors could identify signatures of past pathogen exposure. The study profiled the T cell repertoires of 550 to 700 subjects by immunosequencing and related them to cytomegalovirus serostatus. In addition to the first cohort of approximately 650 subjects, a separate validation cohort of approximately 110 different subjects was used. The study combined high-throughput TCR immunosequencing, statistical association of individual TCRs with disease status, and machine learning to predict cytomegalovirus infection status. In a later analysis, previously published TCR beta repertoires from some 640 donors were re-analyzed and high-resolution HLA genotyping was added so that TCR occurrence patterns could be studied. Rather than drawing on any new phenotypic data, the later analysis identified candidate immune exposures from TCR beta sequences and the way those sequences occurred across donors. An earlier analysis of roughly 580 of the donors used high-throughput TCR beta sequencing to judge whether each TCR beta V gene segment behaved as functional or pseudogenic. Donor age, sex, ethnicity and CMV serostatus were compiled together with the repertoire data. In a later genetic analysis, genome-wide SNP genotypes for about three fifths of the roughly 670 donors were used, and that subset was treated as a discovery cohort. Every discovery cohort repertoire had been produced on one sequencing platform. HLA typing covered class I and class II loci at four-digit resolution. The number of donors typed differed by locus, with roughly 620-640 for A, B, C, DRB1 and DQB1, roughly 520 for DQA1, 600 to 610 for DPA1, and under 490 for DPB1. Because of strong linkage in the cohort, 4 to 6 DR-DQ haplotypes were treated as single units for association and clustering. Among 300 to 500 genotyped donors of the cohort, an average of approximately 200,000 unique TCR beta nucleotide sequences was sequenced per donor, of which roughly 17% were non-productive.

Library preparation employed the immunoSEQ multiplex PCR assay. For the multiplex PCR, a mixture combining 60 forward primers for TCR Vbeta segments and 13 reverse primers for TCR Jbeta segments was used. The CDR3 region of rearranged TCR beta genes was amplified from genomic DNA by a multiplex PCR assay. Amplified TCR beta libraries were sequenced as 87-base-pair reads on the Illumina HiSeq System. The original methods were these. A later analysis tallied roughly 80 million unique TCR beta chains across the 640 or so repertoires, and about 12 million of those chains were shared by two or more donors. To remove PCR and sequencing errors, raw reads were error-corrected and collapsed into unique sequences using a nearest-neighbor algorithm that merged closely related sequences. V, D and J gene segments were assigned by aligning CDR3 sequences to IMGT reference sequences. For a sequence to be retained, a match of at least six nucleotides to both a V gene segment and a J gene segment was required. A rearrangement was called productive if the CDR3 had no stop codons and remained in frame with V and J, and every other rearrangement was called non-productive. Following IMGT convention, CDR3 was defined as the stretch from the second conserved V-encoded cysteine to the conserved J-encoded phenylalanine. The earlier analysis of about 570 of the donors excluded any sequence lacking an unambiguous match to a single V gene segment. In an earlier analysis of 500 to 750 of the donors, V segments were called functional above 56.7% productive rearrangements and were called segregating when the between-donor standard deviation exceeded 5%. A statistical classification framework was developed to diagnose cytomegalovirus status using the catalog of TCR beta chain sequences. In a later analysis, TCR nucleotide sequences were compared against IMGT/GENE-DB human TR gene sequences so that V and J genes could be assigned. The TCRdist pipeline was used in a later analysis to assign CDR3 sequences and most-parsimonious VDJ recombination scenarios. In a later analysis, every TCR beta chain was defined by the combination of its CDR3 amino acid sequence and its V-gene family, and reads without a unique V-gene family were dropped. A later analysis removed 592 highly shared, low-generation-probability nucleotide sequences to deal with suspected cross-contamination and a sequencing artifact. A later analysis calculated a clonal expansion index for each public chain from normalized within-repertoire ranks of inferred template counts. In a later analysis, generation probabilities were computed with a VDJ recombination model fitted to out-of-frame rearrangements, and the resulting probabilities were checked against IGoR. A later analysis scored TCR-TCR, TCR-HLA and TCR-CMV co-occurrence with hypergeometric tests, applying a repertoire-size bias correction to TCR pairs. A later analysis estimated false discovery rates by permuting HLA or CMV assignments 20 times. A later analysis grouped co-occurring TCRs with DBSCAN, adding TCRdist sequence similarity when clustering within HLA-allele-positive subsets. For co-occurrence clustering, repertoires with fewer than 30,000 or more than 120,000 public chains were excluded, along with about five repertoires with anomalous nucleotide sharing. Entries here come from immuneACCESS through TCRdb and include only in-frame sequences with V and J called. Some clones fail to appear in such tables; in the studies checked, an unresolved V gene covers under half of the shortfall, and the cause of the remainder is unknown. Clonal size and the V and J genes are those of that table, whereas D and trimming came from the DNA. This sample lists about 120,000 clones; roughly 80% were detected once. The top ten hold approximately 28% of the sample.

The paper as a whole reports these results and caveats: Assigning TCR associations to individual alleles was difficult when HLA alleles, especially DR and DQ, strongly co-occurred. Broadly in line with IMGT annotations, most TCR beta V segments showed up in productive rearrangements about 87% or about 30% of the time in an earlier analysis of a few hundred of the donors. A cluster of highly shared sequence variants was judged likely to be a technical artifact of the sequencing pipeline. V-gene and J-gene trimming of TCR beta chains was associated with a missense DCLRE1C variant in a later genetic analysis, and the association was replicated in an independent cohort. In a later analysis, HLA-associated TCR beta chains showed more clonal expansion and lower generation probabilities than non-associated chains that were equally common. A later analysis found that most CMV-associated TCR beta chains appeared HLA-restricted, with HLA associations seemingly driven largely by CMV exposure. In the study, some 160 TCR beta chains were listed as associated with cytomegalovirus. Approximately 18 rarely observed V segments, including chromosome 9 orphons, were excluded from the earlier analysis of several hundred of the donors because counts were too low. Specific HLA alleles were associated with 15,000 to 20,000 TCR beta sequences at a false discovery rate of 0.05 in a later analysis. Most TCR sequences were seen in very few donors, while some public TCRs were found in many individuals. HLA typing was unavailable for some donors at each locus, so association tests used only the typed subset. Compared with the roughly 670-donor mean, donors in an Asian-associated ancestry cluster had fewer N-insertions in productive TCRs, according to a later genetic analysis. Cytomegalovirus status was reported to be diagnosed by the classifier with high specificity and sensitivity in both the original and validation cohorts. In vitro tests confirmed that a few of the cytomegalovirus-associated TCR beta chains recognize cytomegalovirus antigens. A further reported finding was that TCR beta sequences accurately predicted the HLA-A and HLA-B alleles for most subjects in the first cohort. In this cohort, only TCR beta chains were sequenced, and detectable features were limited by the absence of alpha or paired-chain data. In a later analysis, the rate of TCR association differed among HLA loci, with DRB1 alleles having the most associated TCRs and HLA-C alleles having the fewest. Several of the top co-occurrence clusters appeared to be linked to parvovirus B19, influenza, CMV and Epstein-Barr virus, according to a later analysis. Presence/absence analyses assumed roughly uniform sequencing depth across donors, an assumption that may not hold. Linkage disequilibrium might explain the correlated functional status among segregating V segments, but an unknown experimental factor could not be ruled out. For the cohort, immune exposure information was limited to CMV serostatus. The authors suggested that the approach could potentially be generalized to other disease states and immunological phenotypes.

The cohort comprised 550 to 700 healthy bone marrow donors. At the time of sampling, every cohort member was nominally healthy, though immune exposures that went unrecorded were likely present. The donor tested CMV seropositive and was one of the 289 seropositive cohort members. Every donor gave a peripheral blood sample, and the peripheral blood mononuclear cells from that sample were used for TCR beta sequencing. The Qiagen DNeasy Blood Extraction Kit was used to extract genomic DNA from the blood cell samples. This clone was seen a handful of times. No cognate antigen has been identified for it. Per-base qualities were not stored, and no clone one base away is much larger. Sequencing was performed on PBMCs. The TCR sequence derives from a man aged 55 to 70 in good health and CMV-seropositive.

The CDR3 corresponds to CAIMSGDTQYF. The DNA reads TGTGCCATCATGAGCGGGGATACGCAGTATTTT. The chain links TRBV10-3 with TRBJ2-3; the D region possibly corresponds to TRBD2 (6 bases align). Reading the germline V gene gives CDR1 ENHRY and CDR2 SYGVKD. Counted from cysteine to phenylalanine, this CDR3 has 11 amino acids. CDR3 DNA only is kept here, 33 bases in frame from base 1. Relative to germline, V is 7 bases shorter and J is 6 bases shorter, with 8 bases between their ends.